The following is a T cell receptor beta chain sequence with its context. What it binds is unknown. The CDR3 runs 15 residues. With 4 bases removed from V and 3 bases from J, the gap between germline ends came to 16 bases. Germline CDR1 reads MDHEN; CDR2 reads SYDVKM. The data stem from a study of T cell responses to AZD1222 COVID-19 vaccine. Study conclusions and caveats: In a largely white British group with more females than males, clonal diversity was possibly underestimated. Seropositive AZD1222 recipients at baseline numbered only five or six.

TCRdb keeps only in-frame clones here, not all; method: immunoSEQ multiplex PCR. The sample yields 100,000 to 120,000 clones, 94% seen once. Specimen: peripheral blood, collected 28 days after the second AZD1222 dose. The chain carries TRBV28 and TRBJ2-7; D not certain. The source is an adult who received the AZD1222 COVID-19 vaccine. In DNA, the CDR3 is TGTGCCAGCAGTTCCCCATCGTATAGGAACTACGAGCAGTACTTC. Amino acids: CASSSPSYRNYEQYF.